Shown below are 31 T cell receptor beta chains from a single sample sequenced in a study of blood T cell repertoires in COVID-19. Generated by immunoSEQ multiplex PCR, the TCRdb table keeps only in-frame clones and is missing some. The sample holds fewer than 450,000 clones, approximately 90% seen once. Material: peripheral blood. The receptors were sampled from a woman aged 18-29 years who had recovered from COVID-19.

The J gene is TRBJ2-7, the V gene TRBV6-6; 10 bases line up with TRBD1. Trimming removed 6 bases from V and 2 bases from J; junction bases left unmatched: 7. This CDR3 spans 15 amino acids. The germline V gene encodes CDR1 MNHNY and CDR2 SVGAGI (reference sequence). The CDR3 coding sequence is TGTGCCAGCAGCCGGGACAGGGGAGGGACCTACGAGCAGTACGTC. Its translation: CASSRDRGGTYEQYV.

V and J are TRBV29-1 and TRBJ1-2, with a possible D match to TRBD1 (5 bases). Looked up from germline, CDR1 is SQVTM and CDR2 is ANQGSEA. V was shortened by 2 bases and J by 7 bases, with 8 bases between the two germline ends. This CDR3 spans 11 amino acids. In DNA, the CDR3 is TGCAGCGTTGAATTCGGGGGTGGCTACACCTTC. Protein product: CSVEFGGGYTF. Full variable domain (rest looked up from reference TRBV29-1 and TRBJ1-2): SAVISQKPSRDICQRGTSLTIQCQVDSQVTMMFWYRQQPGQSLTLIATANQGSEATYESGFVIDKFPISRPNLTFSTLTVSNMSPEDSSIYLCSVEFGGGYTFGSGTRLTVV.

This clone was seen once. The chain couples TRBV19 to TRBJ2-1; 7 positions agree with TRBD2. This CDR3 is 15 amino acids long. The V gene end was trimmed by 3 bases and the J gene end by 8 bases; junction bases not matched to a gene: 10. CDR1 and CDR2 from the germline V gene are LNHDA and SQIVND (reference sequence). CDR3 nucleotide sequence: TGTGCCAGTAGTATCTCGGGCGGGAGCTTCGATGAGCAGTTCTTC. This gives the protein CASSISGGSFDEQFF.

The V gene is TRBV7-2, the J gene TRBJ1-5; TRBD1 agrees at 9 bases. Per the germline V gene, CDR1 is SGHTA and CDR2 is FQGNSA. V was pared by 3 bases and J by 2 bases, with 2 bases of the junction left unmatched. This CDR3 region has 15 residues. CDR3 bases: TGTGCCAGCAGCTTGGACAGGGGTGGCAATCAGCCCCAGCATTTT. Residues: CASSLDRGGNQPQHF.

A single count supports this clone. The chain uses TRBV28 and TRBJ2-3; D gene unclear. The CDR3 is 13 residues long. Germline V gives CDR1 MDHEN, CDR2 SYDVKM. With 6 bases removed from V and 2 bases from J, the gap between germline ends came to 9 bases. The CDR3 region is CASRPQNTDTQYF. For the CDR3, the DNA is TGTGCCAGCAGACCCCAGAACACAGATACGCAGTATTTT.

The chain couples TRBV4-3 to TRBJ2-2; TRBD2 aligns across 9 bases. Unmatched junction bases numbered 0, after V lost 1 base and J lost 0 bases. The CDR3 contains 16 residues. Per germline, CDR1 LGHNA and CDR2 YSLEER. The CDR3, as DNA: TGCGCCAGCAGCCAAGGGACTAGCGCGAACACCGGGGAGCTGTTTTTT. Its protein product is CASSQGTSANTGELFF.

The rearrangement joins TRBV5-6 to TRBJ2-7, with D maybe TRBD1 (6 bases). The CDR3 has 14 amino acids. From germline, CDR1 is SGHDT and CDR2 YYEEEE. Trimming pared 4 bases from V and 2 bases from J, leaving 13 bases between. CDR3 loop: CASSLLQGAYEQYV. CDR3 nucleotides: TGTGCCAGCAGCCTACTACAGGGTGCCTACGAGCAGTACGTC.

J is TRBJ2-7 and V is TRBV21-1; the table gives TRBD2 as D, unverified against the DNA. TRBV21-1 is described as a pseudogene. CDR3 size: 15 residues. This chain's CDR3 is CASNFSRAGAYEQYV. The CDR3 nucleotides are TGTGCCAGCAACTTCTCCCGGGCGGGAGCCTACGAGCAGTACGTC.

This clone came up once. The V call is TRBV11-2, the J call TRBJ2-1, with TRBD2 identical over 10 bases. In germline, CDR1 is SGHAT, CDR2 FQNNGV. This CDR3 is built from 17 residues. The V and J ends lost 10 bases and 10 bases, in that order; junction bases with no gene match: 22. CDR3 DNA sequence: TGTGCCATCACGATTGGTAGCGGGAGGTGGGGGATCGAAGAGCAGTTCTTC. The encoded protein is CAITIGSGRWGIEEQFF.

The J gene is TRBJ1-2, the V gene TRBV5-1, with D perhaps TRBD1 (6 bases). The CDR3 has 19 residues. Germline CDR1 is SGHRS and CDR2 is YFSETQ. V was cut by 0 bases and J by 4 bases, with 25 bases left in between. CDR3 amino acids: CASSLDRRQAAPWGYGYTF. The DNA of the CDR3 is TGCGCCAGCAGCTTGGATCGCCGACAGGCCGCCCCCTGGGGCTATGGCTACACCTTC.

This chain joins TRBV5-5 and TRBJ2-7; TRBD1 might be the D (7 bases). The V end lost 0 bases, the J end lost 4 bases, and 14 bases lay between the germline ends. Germline CDR1 SGHKS, CDR2 YYEKEE (reference sequence). The CDR3 sequence is 15 residues long. DNA for the CDR3: TGTGCCAGCAGCTTGGACAGGGGAGGATCGTACGAGCAGTACGTC. Translating it yields CASSLDRGGSYEQYV.

This rearrangement joins TRBV18 to TRBJ2-3, with D possibly matching TRBD1 (6 bases). Germline V gene data show CDR1 as KGHSH and CDR2 as LQKENI. V was shortened by 0 bases and J by 3 bases, with 10 bases between the two germline ends. This CDR3 region has 15 residues. CDR3 nucleotides: TGTGCCAGCTCACCACCGGGGGCCACGACAGATACGCAGTATTTT. This gives the protein CASSPPGATTDTQYF.

The chain recombines TRBV2 with TRBJ2-3; 8 bases fit TRBD1. The CDR3 consists of 15 residues. Losses at the gene ends were 4 bases for V and 5 bases for J; bases not matched to a gene: 8. In germline, CDR1 is SNHLY, CDR2 FYNNEI. The DNA for the CDR3 is TGTGCCAGCAGTGGGTCAGGGGGCGACGGAGATACGCAGTATTTT. As protein: CASSGSGGDGDTQYF.

The chain is built from TRBV7-7 and TRBJ2-4; 9 bases align to TRBD1. This CDR3 spans 14 amino acids. The V segment lost 8 bases and the J segment 9 bases; nucleotides outside the gene matches: 11. Germline lookup yields CDR1 SSHAT and CDR2 FNYEAQ (reference sequence). The CDR3 loop is CASHTSDRGCIQYF. The CDR3 DNA sequence: TGTGCCAGCCATACCTCAGACAGGGGGTGCATTCAGTACTTC.

The CDR3 nucleotides are TGTGCCAGCAGCTCGGGTCGGGGGTCGGCTGGCTACACCTTC. It encodes CASSSGRGSAGYTF. This chain connects TRBV11-3 to TRBJ1-2; a weak D match, TRBD1 (5 bases). The CDR3 covers 14 residues. V was trimmed by 4 bases and J by 7 bases, leaving 16 bases between them. Germline-derived CDR1 and CDR2 are SGHNT and YENEEA.

This chain uses TRBV7-8 with TRBJ1-4; 7 bases match TRBD1. The V and J ends lost 10 bases and 3 bases, in that order; junction bases with no gene match: 5. This CDR3 contains 13 residues. The germline V gene encodes CDR1 SGHVS and CDR2 FQNEAQ. The CDR3 region is CATTGTANEKLFF. The CDR3 nucleotides are TGTGCCACAACCGGGACAGCTAATGAAAAACTGTTTTTT.

Turning to this clone: Different DNA sequences within this sample yield the same CDR3. V is TRBV24-1 and J is TRBJ1-2, with D possibly matching TRBD1 (6 bases). Trimming removed 4 bases at V and 5 bases at J, with 13 bases between. Germline V CDR1 and CDR2: KGHDR, SFDVKD. This CDR3 has 14 amino acids. DNA of the CDR3: TGTGCCACCAGTGACCCTGGCAGGGGATATGGCTACACCTTC. Translated: CATSDPGRGYGYTF.

This clone came up many times. This chain uses TRBV6-1 with TRBJ1-2; D is uncertain. In germline, CDR1 is MNHNS, CDR2 SASEGT. V lost 1 base, J lost 5 bases, and 11 bases lay in between. The CDR3 has 14 residues. CDR3 in amino acids: CASSEGSHTYGYTF. Here the CDR3 DNA reads TGTGCCAGCAGTGAAGGTTCCCATACATATGGCTACACCTTC.

The chain recombines TRBV19 with TRBJ1-5; 8 nucleotides line up with TRBD1. Per the germline V gene, CDR1 is LNHDA and CDR2 is SQIVND (reference sequence). The CDR3 totals 14 residues. J was trimmed by 6 bases and V by 7 bases; bases with no gene match: 8. The CDR3 here is CASIGQGLSQPQHF. CDR3 in DNA: TGTGCCAGTATCGGACAGGGATTATCTCAGCCCCAGCATTTT.

V and J are TRBV10-2 and TRBJ2-1, with a weak D call TRBD1 (6 bases). The V end lost 6 bases, the J end lost 0 bases, and 18 bases lay between the germline ends. Germline CDR1 is WSHSY and CDR2 is SAAADI. The CDR3 contains 17 residues. The CDR3 sequence is CASSQTGQTSSYNEQFF. The CDR3 DNA is TGCGCCAGCAGCCAAACCGGACAGACGAGCTCCTACAATGAGCAGTTCTTC.

The chain links TRBV19 to TRBJ1-1; TRBD1 is a possible D gene (5 bases). With 4 bases removed from V and 13 bases from J, the gap between germline ends came to 22 bases. Germline V lookup: CDR1 LNHDA, CDR2 SQIVND (reference sequence). The CDR3 is 14 residues long. CDR3 region: CASSTYRDGGMGFF. The CDR3 nucleotides read TGTGCCAGTAGTACCTACCGGGACGGGGGAATGGGTTTCTTT.

The chain has TRBV6-2 or TRBV6-3 and TRBJ2-2; 10 nucleotides match TRBD1. Germline V lookup: CDR1 MNHEY, CDR2 SVGEGT. The CDR3 has 17 residues. V was pared by 3 bases and J by 6 bases, with 10 bases of the junction left unmatched. The CDR3 here is CASSYPGTGVVAGELFF. The CDR3 DNA follows: TGTGCCAGCAGTTATCCGGGGACAGGGGTGGTGGCCGGGGAGCTGTTTTTT.

The CDR3 here is CASSPRQDTQYF. The CDR3 bases are TGTGCCAGCAGCCCAAGACAAGATACGCAGTATTTT. The chain employs TRBV3-1 (or the pseudogene TRBV3-2) and TRBJ2-3; D unresolved. In germline, CDR1 is LGHDT, CDR2 YNNKEL (reference sequence). This CDR3 has 12 residues. V was trimmed by 4 bases and J by 5 bases, leaving 7 bases between them.

V is TRBV5-1 and J is TRBJ2-5, with 9 bases matching TRBD1. The CDR3 covers 15 residues. The ends lost 0 bases at V and 5 bases at J; junction bases unmatched: 5. The V gene's germline CDR1 is SGHRS and CDR2 YFSETQ. The CDR3 region has the DNA TGCGCCAGCAGCTTGGGGGACAGGGAGACGGAGACCCAGTACTTC. Translating gives CASSLGDRETETQYF.

V is TRBV10-3 and J is TRBJ1-1; 9 positions agree with TRBD1. The germline CDR1 and CDR2 sequences are ENHRY and SYGVKD. The CDR3 covers 15 residues. Trimming at V came to 5 bases and at J to 0 bases, leaving 4 bases not matched to a gene. CDR3 bases: TGTGCCATCAGTATGACAGGGGGGTTGAACACTGAAGCTTTCTTT. Translating it yields CAISMTGGLNTEAFF.

The genes are TRBV7-8 and TRBJ2-5; 8 bases match TRBD2. V was pared by 1 base and J by 5 bases, with 6 bases of the junction left unmatched. The length of the CDR3 is 15 residues. Germline V lookup: CDR1 SGHVS, CDR2 FQNEAQ. CDR3 amino acids: CASSLVGGRLETQYF. The DNA for the CDR3 is TGTGCCAGCAGCTTAGTCGGCGGGAGGCTCGAGACCCAGTACTTC.

There are many counts of this clone. The chain joins TRBV5-4 to TRBJ1-1, with D possibly TRBD1 on 5 matching bases. The V end lost 1 base, the J end lost 1 base, and 11 bases lay between the germline ends. The CDR3 runs to 15 residues. From germline, CDR1 is SGHNT and CDR2 YYREEE (reference sequence). The CDR3 nucleotides are TGTGCCAGCAGCTTGATGGCAGGGCAGAACACTGAAGCTTTCTTT. This translates into CASSLMAGQNTEAFF.

The chain couples TRBV19 to TRBJ1-5; D is unresolved. This CDR3 comprises 15 residues. V lost 3 bases, J lost 4 bases, and 13 bases lay in between. Germline lookup yields CDR1 LNHDA and CDR2 SQIVND (reference sequence). DNA for the CDR3: TGTGCCAGTAGTATGCCCTTGGGAGGGAATCAGCCCCAGCATTTT. Translation: CASSMPLGGNQPQHF.

This sequence joins TRBV9 and TRBJ2-1, with TRBD2 matching 10 bases. This CDR3 has 16 amino acids. J gave up 7 bases and V 1 base, and 8 bases lay outside the gene matches. Germline CDR1 and CDR2: SGDLS and YYNGEE. In nucleotides, the CDR3 is TGTGCCAGCAGCGTAAGCCCTAGCGGGAGCTGGAATGAGCAGTTCTTC. Its translation: CASSVSPSGSWNEQFF.

CDR3 in DNA: TGTGCCAGCAGGCACCCGGCGGGCTATGGCTACACCTTC. As protein: CASRHPAGYGYTF. The genes are TRBV12-3 or TRBV12-4 and TRBJ1-2; D gene ambiguous. The CDR3 has 13 amino acids. The V end was cut by 6 bases, the J end by 4 bases, with 12 bases between.

The gene calls are TRBV19 and TRBJ1-1, with 9 bases identical to TRBD1. The J segment lost 2 bases and the V segment lost 6 bases, leaving 1 base of the junction unmatched. This CDR3 spans 13 amino acids. Germline lookup yields CDR1 LNHDA and CDR2 SQIVND (reference sequence). CDR3 loop: CASRGQGNTEAFF. CDR3 DNA sequence: TGTGCCAGTAGGGGACAGGGAAACACTGAAGCTTTCTTT.